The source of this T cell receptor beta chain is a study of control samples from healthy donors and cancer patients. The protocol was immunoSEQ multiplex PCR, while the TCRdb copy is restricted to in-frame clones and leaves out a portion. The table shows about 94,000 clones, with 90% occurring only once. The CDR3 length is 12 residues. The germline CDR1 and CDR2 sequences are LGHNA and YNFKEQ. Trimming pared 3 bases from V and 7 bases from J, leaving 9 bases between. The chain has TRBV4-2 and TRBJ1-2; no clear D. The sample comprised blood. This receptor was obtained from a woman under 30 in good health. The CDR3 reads CASSQNSRGYTF. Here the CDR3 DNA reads TGTGCCAGCAGCCAGAACAGCCGTGGCTACACCTTC.